This entry features one T cell receptor beta chain sequence. CDR3 length equals 12 residues. V lost 2 bases, J lost 6 bases, and 1 base stayed unmatched. CDR1 is SGHNT and CDR2 is YYREEE in the germline V gene (reference sequence). The PCR had 60 Vbeta and 13 Jbeta primers. Libraries were prepared by immunoSEQ multiplex PCR; TCRdb keeps only in-frame clonotypes and omits some of them. Of about 160,000 clones detected, about 86% appear once; the ten largest clones hold roughly 2%. The sample comes from a study of cytomegalovirus exposure and HLA in healthy donors. Sequencing was performed on PBMCs. This TCR derives from a woman aged 18-29 years in good health and CMV-seronegative. The rearrangement joins TRBV5-4 to TRBJ2-7; TRBD1 matches 8 bases. In DNA form, the CDR3 reads TGTGCCAGCAGCTTAACAGGGGGCGAGCAGTACTTC. Translating it yields CASSLTGGEQYF.